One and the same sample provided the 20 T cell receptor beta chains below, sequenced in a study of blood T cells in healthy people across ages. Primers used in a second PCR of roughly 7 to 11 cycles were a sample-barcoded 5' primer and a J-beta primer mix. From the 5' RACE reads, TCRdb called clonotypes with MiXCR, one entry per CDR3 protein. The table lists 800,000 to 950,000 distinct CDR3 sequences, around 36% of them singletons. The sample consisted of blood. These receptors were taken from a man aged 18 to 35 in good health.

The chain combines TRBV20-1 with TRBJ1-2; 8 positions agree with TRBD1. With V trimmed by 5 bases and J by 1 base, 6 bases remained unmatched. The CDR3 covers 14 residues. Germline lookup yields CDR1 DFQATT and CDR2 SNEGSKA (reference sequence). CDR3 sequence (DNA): TGCAGTGCTTTCCGGGACAGGATTAACTATGGCTACACCTTC. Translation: CSAFRDRINYGYTF.

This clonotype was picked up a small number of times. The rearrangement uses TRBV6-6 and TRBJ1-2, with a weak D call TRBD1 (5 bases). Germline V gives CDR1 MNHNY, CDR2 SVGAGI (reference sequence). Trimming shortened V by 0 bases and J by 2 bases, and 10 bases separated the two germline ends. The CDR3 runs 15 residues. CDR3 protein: CASSYSKQGNYGYTF. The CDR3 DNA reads TGTGCCAGCAGTTACTCGAAGCAGGGAAACTATGGCTACACCTTC.

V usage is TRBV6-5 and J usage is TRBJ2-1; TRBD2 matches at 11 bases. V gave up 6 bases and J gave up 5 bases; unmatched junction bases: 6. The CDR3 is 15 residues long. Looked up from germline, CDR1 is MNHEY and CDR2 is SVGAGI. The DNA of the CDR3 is TGTGCCAGCAGAGATAGCGGGAGGGCCAACAATGAGCAGTTCTTC. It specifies CASRDSGRANNEQFF.

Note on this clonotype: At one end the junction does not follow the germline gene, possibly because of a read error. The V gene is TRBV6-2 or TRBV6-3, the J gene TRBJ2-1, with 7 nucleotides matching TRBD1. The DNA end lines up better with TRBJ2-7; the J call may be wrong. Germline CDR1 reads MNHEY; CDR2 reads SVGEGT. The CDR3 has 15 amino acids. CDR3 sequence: CAGSYSGQSYNEQYF. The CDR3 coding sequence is TGTGCCGGCAGTTACTCGGGACAGTCCTACAATGAGCAGTACTTC.

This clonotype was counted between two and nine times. In DNA, the CDR3 is TGTGCCAGCAGGGGACTGGGACGGGAAAACATTCAGTACTTC. It translates to CASRGLGRENIQYF. This rearrangement joins TRBV28 to TRBJ2-4; tentatively, D is TRBD2 (6 bases). The CDR3 consists of 14 residues. Germline assignment: CDR1 MDHEN and CDR2 SYDVKM. The V and J ends lost 6 bases and 5 bases respectively, with 14 bases between them.

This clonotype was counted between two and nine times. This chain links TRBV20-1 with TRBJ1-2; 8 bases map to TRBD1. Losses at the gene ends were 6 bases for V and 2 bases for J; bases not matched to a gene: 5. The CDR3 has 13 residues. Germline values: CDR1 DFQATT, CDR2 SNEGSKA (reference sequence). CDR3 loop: CSATGQANYGYTF. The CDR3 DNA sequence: TGCAGTGCAACGGGACAGGCGAACTATGGCTACACCTTC.

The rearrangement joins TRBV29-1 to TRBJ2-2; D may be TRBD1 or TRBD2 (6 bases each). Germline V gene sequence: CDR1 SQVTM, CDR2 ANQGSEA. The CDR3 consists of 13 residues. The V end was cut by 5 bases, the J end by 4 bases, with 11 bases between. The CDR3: CSVNEGGTGELFF. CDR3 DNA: TGCAGCGTTAACGAGGGGGGCACCGGGGAGCTGTTTTTT.

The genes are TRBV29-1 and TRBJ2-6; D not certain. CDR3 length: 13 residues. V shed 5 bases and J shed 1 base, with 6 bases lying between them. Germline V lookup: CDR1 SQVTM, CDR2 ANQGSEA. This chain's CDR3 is CSVRVSGANVLTF. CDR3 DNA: TGCAGCGTTAGGGTTTCTGGGGCCAACGTCCTGACTTTC.

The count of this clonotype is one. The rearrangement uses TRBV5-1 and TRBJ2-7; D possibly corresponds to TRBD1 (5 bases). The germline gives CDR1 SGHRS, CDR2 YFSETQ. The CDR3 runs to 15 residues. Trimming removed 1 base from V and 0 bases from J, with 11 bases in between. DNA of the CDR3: TGCGCCAGCAGCTTGCAGGGCGAACGCTCCTACGAGCAGTACTTC. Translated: CASSLQGERSYEQYF.

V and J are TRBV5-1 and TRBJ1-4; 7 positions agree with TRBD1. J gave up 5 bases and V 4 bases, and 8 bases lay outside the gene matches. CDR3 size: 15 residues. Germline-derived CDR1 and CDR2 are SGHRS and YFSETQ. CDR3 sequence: CASSRDRDSNEKLFF. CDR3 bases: TGCGCCAGCAGCCGCGACAGGGATAGCAATGAAAAACTGTTTTTT.

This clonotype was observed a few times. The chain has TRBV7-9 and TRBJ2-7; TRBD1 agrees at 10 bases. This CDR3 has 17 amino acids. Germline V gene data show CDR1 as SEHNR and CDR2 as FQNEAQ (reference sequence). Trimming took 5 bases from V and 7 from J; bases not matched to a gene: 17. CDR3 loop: CASSPGTGEVSYNEQYF. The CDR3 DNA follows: TGTGCCAGCAGCCCGGGGACAGGGGAGGTATCCTACAATGAGCAGTACTTC.

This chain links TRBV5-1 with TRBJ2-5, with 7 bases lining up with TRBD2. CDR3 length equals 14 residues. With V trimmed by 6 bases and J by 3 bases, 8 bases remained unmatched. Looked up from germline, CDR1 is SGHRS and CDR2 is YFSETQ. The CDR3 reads CASTTWAGEETQYF. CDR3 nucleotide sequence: TGCGCCAGCACAACTTGGGCGGGGGAAGAGACCCAGTACTTC.

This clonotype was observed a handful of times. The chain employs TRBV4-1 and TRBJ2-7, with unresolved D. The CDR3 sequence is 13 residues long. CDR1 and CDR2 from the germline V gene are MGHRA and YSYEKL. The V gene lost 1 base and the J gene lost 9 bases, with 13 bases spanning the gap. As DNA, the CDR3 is TGCGCCAGCAGCCAAGGAACTGGGGATCGGCAGTACTTC. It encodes CASSQGTGDRQYF.

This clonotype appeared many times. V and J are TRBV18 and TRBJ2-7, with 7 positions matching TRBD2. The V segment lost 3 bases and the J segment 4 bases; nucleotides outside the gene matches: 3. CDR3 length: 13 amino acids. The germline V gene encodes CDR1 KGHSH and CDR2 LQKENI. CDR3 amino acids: CASSPGGRYEQYF. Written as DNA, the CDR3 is TGTGCCAGCTCACCGGGAGGGAGGTACGAGCAGTACTTC.

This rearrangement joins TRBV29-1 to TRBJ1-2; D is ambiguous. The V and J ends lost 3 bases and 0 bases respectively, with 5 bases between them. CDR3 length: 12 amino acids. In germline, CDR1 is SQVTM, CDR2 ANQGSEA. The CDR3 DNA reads TGCAGCGTTGACACCGCTAACTATGGCTACACCTTC. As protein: CSVDTANYGYTF.

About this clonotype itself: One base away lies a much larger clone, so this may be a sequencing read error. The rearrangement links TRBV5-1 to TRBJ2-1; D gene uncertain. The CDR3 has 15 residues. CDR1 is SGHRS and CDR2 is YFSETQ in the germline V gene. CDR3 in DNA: TGCGCCAGCAGCTTGGATCTAAGCTCCAACAATGAGCAGTTCTTC. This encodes CASSLDLSSNNEQFF.

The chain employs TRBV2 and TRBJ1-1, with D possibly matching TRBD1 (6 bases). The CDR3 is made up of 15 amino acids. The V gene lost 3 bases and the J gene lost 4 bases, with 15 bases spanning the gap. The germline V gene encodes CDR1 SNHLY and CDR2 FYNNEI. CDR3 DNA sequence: TGTGCCAGCAGTGAGTTGGTAGGGGGAGGCACTGAAGCTTTCTTT. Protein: CASSELVGGGTEAFF. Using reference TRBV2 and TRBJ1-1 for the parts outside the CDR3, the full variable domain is EPEVTQTPSHQVTQMGQEVILRCVPISNHLYFYWYRQILGQKVEFLVSFYNNEISEKSEIFDDQFSVERPDGSNFTLKIRSTKLEDSAMYFCASSELVGGGTEAFFGQGTRLTVV.

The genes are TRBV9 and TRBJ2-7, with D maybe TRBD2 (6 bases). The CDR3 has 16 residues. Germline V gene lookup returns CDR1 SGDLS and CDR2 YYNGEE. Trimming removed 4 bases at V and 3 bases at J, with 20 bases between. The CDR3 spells CASSPRRVAGFYEQYF. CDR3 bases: TGTGCCAGCAGCCCCCGGAGGGTGGCAGGGTTCTACGAGCAGTACTTC.

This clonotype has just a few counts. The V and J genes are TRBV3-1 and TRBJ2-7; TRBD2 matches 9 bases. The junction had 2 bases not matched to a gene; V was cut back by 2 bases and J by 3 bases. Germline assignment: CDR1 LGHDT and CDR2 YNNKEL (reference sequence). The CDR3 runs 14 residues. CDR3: CASSQKAGGYEQYF. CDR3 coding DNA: TGTGCCAGCAGCCAAAAAGCGGGAGGCTACGAGCAGTACTTC.

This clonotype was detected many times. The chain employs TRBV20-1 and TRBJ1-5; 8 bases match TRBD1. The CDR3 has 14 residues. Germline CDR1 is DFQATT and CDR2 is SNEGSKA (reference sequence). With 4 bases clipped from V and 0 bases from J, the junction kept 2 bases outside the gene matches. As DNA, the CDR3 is TGCAGTGCTACCAGGGGGCCTAGCAATCAGCCCCAGCATTTT. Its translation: CSATRGPSNQPQHF.